The clone carrying this TCR beta chain was observed a few times. Its antigen is currently unknown. TCR sequencing used cDNA made by reverse transcription of extracted RNA. Repertoires were generated with immunoSEQ multiplex PCR, while TCRdb's copy carries only in-frame clones and drops some. The table shows about 12,000 clones, with approximately 60% occurring only once. This entry comes from a study of CD8+ T cells in alopecia areata. Across the study: For the treated group, dosing was oral tofacitinib at 5 to 10 mg twice daily. For 6 to 18 months, tofacitinib was taken, and 6 months off drug followed. Study findings and constraints: Scalp sample sequencing also detects resident alphabeta T cells of normal skin. More clonal than normal scalp was lesional scalp, particularly alopecia totalis/universalis.

Punch biopsies of lesional scalp, plus peripheral blood, were taken from alopecia areata patients. This CDR3 has 11 residues. Trimming removed 5 bases from V and 7 bases from J, with 6 bases in between. CDR1 and CDR2 from the germline V gene are SNHLY and FYNNEI. Source material: skin. The V and J genes are TRBV2 and TRBJ2-1; D not certain. The sequence came from a human donor with alopecia areata. The CDR3 DNA reads as TGTGCCAGCAGTACGAGGAATGAGCAGTTCTTC. This sequence encodes CASSTRNEQFF.